This T cell receptor beta chain stems from a study of T cells in Graves' hyperthyroidism and ophthalmopathy. Study context: At the time of initial diagnosis and before any treatment, peripheral blood was collected.

J lost 9 bases, V lost 8 bases, and 16 bases had no gene match. The germline gives CDR1 GTSNPN, CDR2 SVGIG (reference sequence). The CDR3 has 15 residues. Amplified TCR beta CDR3 regions came from RNA transcripts. HTBI primers were the set used in a first-round RT-PCR of the TCR CDR3. TCRdb used MiXCR to reprocess the multiplex PCR reads, holding one entry per CDR3 protein. The sample holds 600,000 to 650,000 distinct CDR3 sequences, around 15% seen once. Sequencing used blood. This chain joins TRBV30 and TRBJ2-1, with 10 bases matching TRBD2. This clonotype was obtained from a young woman with Graves' hyperthyroidism. The CDR3 protein is CALWEASGSGVEQFF. The CDR3 DNA reads as TGTGCCCTTTGGGAAGCTAGCGGGAGCGGGGTTGAGCAGTTCTTC.